What follows are 23 T cell receptor beta chains derived from one specimen sequenced in a study of T cell responses to AZD1222 COVID-19 vaccine. Measured with immunoSEQ multiplex PCR; TCRdb has only the in-frame clones, and not every one. The data show about 160,000 clones, 90% to 95% seen once. The sample in question was peripheral blood, obtained on day 0 of AZD1222 vaccination. These receptor sequences come from an adult in good health.

In DNA, the CDR3 is TGTGCCAGCAGCTTAAGCTTGGGTGCTAATGAAAAACTGTTTTTT. Its translation is CASSLSLGANEKLFF. This chain joins TRBV7-9 and TRBJ1-4; D ambiguous. The CDR3 contains 15 residues. V lost 2 bases to trimming and J lost 3 bases, with 10 bases between them. Germline CDR1 and CDR2: SEHNR and FQNEAQ (reference sequence).

This chain links TRBV3-1 (or the pseudogene TRBV3-2) with TRBJ2-3; 8 bases are a match to TRBD1. Looked up from germline, CDR1 is LGHDT and CDR2 is YNNKEL (reference sequence). J gave up 2 bases and V 5 bases, and 6 bases lay outside the gene matches. CDR3 length: 15 residues. The CDR3 DNA is TGTGCCAGCAGCTTCCGACAGGGGAACACAGATACGCAGTATTTT. Amino acids: CASSFRQGNTDTQYF.

The CDR3 loop is CATSAGTGDNQPQHF. CDR3 DNA: TGTGCCACCAGTGCCGGGACAGGGGACAATCAGCCCCAGCATTTT. The V gene is TRBV24-1, the J gene TRBJ1-5; 10 nucleotides align to TRBD1. The CDR3 spans 15 residues. The germline CDR1 and CDR2 sequences are KGHDR and SFDVKD. With 5 bases clipped from V and 3 bases from J, the junction kept 3 bases outside the gene matches.

The rearrangement uses TRBV5-4 and TRBJ1-1; D call uncertain. The V gene lost 5 bases and the J gene lost 3 bases, with 11 bases spanning the gap. In germline, CDR1 is SGHNT, CDR2 YYREEE (reference sequence). The CDR3 has 13 residues. As DNA, the CDR3 is TGTGCCAGCAGTCCAAGCATAGACACTGAAGCTTTCTTT. Residues: CASSPSIDTEAFF.

This clone was picked up one time. The chain couples TRBV7-9 to TRBJ2-5; tentatively, D is TRBD1 or TRBD2 (5 bases each). This CDR3 spans 16 amino acids. Trimming removed 3 bases at V and 4 bases at J, with 18 bases between. The germline gives CDR1 SEHNR, CDR2 FQNEAQ (reference sequence). CDR3 DNA sequence: TGTGCCAGCAGCTTCACCGGGACCCTCATAGGAGAGACCCAGTACTTC. Translating gives CASSFTGTLIGETQYF.

CDR3: CASSLGFGGYTF. The CDR3 bases are TGTGCCAGCAGCCTTGGGTTTGGTGGCTACACCTTC. V and J are TRBV12-3 or TRBV12-4 and TRBJ1-2; D is ambiguous. V lost 6 bases and J 7 bases, leaving 12 bases between the germline ends. The CDR3 contains 12 residues.

This clone showed up just a few times. The genes are TRBV4-2 and TRBJ1-3; D uncertain. The CDR3 consists of 17 residues. Trimming shortened V by 0 bases and J by 0 bases, and 12 bases separated the two germline ends. Germline V gene lookup returns CDR1 LGHNA and CDR2 YNFKEQ. The CDR3 sequence is CASSQEWKSSSGNTIYF. DNA for the CDR3: TGTGCCAGCAGCCAAGAGTGGAAATCGAGCTCTGGAAACACCATATATTTT.

The chain carries TRBV30 and TRBJ2-7; D remains unclear. The CDR3 runs to 12 residues. From germline, CDR1 is GTSNPN and CDR2 SVGIG (reference sequence). Trimming took off 2 bases at V and 6 bases at J, with 11 bases between the two ends. For the CDR3, the DNA is TGTGCCTGGAGTCCTCCTTCAGGCGAGCAGTACGTC. Translation: CAWSPPSGEQYV.

The rearrangement links TRBV5-1 to TRBJ1-4, with unresolved D. Trimming took off 4 bases at V and 8 bases at J, with 21 bases between the two ends. This CDR3 has 16 amino acids. Germline CDR1 SGHRS, CDR2 YFSETQ. CDR3 in DNA: TGCGCCAGCAGCCAGTCTGCCGCACAAAGTGGGGAAAAACTGTTTTTT. Translated, it gives CASSQSAAQSGEKLFF.

The gene calls are TRBV4-1 and TRBJ2-3, with TRBD2 identical over 11 bases. Unmatched junction bases numbered 4, after V lost 2 bases and J lost 6 bases. Per the germline V gene, CDR1 is MGHRA and CDR2 is YSYEKL. There are 15 residues in the CDR3. This CDR3 is CASSQPGLADDTQYF. The CDR3 DNA sequence: TGCGCCAGCAGCCAACCGGGACTAGCGGATGATACGCAGTATTTT.

This chain uses TRBV19 with TRBJ1-1; possible D gene TRBD1, 6 bases. Germline assignment: CDR1 LNHDA and CDR2 SQIVND (reference sequence). CDR3 length: 14 amino acids. V was pared by 5 bases and J by 6 bases, with 16 bases between. In DNA, the CDR3 is TGTGCCAGTAGTGTGGCGGGGAGGGGGGCTGAAGCTTTCTTT. Translated, it gives CASSVAGRGAEAFF.

This clone was seen just once. The chain carries TRBV10-2 and TRBJ2-3; TRBD2 matches at 14 bases. CDR1 and CDR2 (germline): WSHSY, SAAADI. V gave up 6 bases and J gave up 5 bases; unmatched junction bases: 13. The CDR3 runs to 18 residues. CDR3 sequence: CASRATSGGAIVVDTQYF. The CDR3 coding sequence is TGCGCCAGCAGGGCGACTAGCGGGGGGGCCATCGTCGTAGATACGCAGTATTTT.

The chain couples TRBV7-9 to TRBJ1-2; D is undetermined. Trimming removed 5 bases from V and 4 bases from J, with 11 bases in between. The germline V gene encodes CDR1 SEHNR and CDR2 FQNEAQ (reference sequence). CDR3 length: 13 residues. CDR3 region: CASSVDGGYGYTF. Written as DNA, the CDR3 is TGTGCCAGCAGCGTGGACGGTGGCTATGGCTACACCTTC.

The chain recombines TRBV6-5 with TRBJ1-2, with 9 positions matching TRBD1. Trimming cost V 6 bases and J 4 bases; bases outside gene matches: 6. Germline CDR1 and CDR2: MNHEY and SVGAGI. This CDR3 is 14 amino acids long. CDR3 region: CASRRTGASYGYTF. Here the CDR3 DNA reads TGTGCCAGCAGGAGGACAGGGGCCTCCTATGGCTACACCTTC.

The J gene is TRBJ1-1, the V gene TRBV19, with D unresolved. CDR3 length: 15 amino acids. Germline CDR1 and CDR2: LNHDA and SQIVND (reference sequence). Between the trimmed V and J ends, which lost 5 bases and 11 bases, there was a span of 24 bases. This chain's CDR3 is CASSFGAIEGLSAFF. CDR3 nucleotide sequence: TGTGCCAGTAGTTTTGGTGCGATAGAGGGTTTATCGGCTTTCTTT.

This clone was recorded once. The chain joins TRBV9 to TRBJ2-1; TRBD1 matches at 9 bases. CDR3 length: 16 amino acids. Germline loops: CDR1 SGDLS, CDR2 YYNGEE. With 0 bases clipped from V and 2 bases from J, the junction kept 3 bases outside the gene matches. The CDR3 DNA reads as TGTGCCAGCAGCGTAGACAGGGGGCTCACCTACAATGAGCAGTTCTTC. Translating it yields CASSVDRGLTYNEQFF.

The genes are TRBV9 and TRBJ1-1; D ambiguous. V was clipped by 4 bases and J by 3 bases, with 13 bases between them. There are 14 residues in the CDR3. Germline V gives CDR1 SGDLS, CDR2 YYNGEE. The CDR3 loop reads CASSRGLLDTEAFF. CDR3 nucleotides: TGTGCCAGCAGCCGAGGACTCTTGGACACTGAAGCTTTCTTT.

V is TRBV3-1 (or the pseudogene TRBV3-2) and J is TRBJ1-4; the D gene is possibly TRBD1 (6 bases). Germline values: CDR1 LGHDT, CDR2 YNNKEL (reference sequence). The V end lost 1 base, the J end lost 5 bases, and 11 bases lay between the germline ends. This CDR3 region has 15 residues. CDR3 residues: CASSQVRGANEKLFF. The CDR3 DNA follows: TGTGCCAGCAGCCAAGTACGGGGGGCCAATGAAAAACTGTTTTTT.

The chain joins TRBV21-1 to TRBJ1-4; the table's D call, TRBD1, was not checked against the DNA. TRBV21-1 is given as a pseudogene. The CDR3 has 15 residues. The CDR3, as DNA: TGTGCCAGCAGCAAAGGGGGGACAGCGGGTGAAAAACTGTTTTTT. As protein: CASSKGGTAGEKLFF.

The chain has TRBV5-5 and TRBJ2-1, with 7 bases lining up with TRBD2. The V gene end was trimmed by 4 bases and the J gene end by 10 bases; junction bases not matched to a gene: 14. The CDR3 is 15 amino acids. Germline-derived CDR1 and CDR2 are SGHKS and YYEKEE (reference sequence). The chain's CDR3 is CASSRPLAKSREQFF. In DNA, the CDR3 is TGTGCCAGCAGCCGGCCACTAGCGAAAAGCAGGGAGCAGTTCTTC. The full variable domain, its missing parts supplied by reference TRBV5-5 and TRBJ2-1, is DAGVTQSPTHLIKTRGQQVTLRCSPISGHKSVSWYQQVLGQGPQFIFQYYEKEERGRGNFPDRFSARQFPNYSSELNVNALLLGDSALYLCASSRPLAKSREQFFGPGTRLTVL.

J is TRBJ2-1 and V is TRBV5-1; 7 nucleotides agree with TRBD1. The CDR3 is made up of 14 amino acids. CDR1 is SGHRS and CDR2 is YFSETQ in the germline V gene. V trimming: 8 bases; J trimming: 8 bases; junction bases outside the gene matches: 13. CDR3 amino acids: CASNRGGTMDEQFF. The DNA for the CDR3 is TGCGCCAGTAACAGGGGCGGTACAATGGATGAGCAGTTCTTC.

The count of this clone is one. V and J are TRBV3-1 (or the pseudogene TRBV3-2) and TRBJ2-5; no firm D call. Trimming shortened V by 0 bases and J by 7 bases, and 12 bases separated the two germline ends. The CDR3 is 14 residues long. Germline V CDR1 and CDR2: LGHDT, YNNKEL (reference sequence). Here the CDR3 DNA reads TGTGCCAGCAGCCAAGATCTGACCCGCGGGACCCAGTACTTC. Its protein is CASSQDLTRGTQYF.

The chain links TRBV28 to TRBJ1-2; 8 nucleotides agree with TRBD1. Germline loops: CDR1 MDHEN, CDR2 SYDVKM. The V gene end was trimmed by 1 base and the J gene end by 2 bases; junction bases not matched to a gene: 6. The CDR3 length is 16 residues. CDR3 protein: CASSLFTGGGNYGYTF. The CDR3 coding sequence is TGTGCCAGCAGTTTATTTACAGGGGGGGGAAACTATGGCTACACCTTC.